A selection of T cell receptor beta chains follows, all from one sample in a study of T cell clonotyping in hematopoietic cell transplantation. Sequencing was performed with immunoSEQ multiplex PCR; in TCRdb, only in-frame clones are kept and a portion is missing. The sample lists some 7,000 clones, over 95% occurring once. The material sequenced was PBMCs, taken 30 days after allogeneic stem cell transplant. These receptors were taken from a male patient between 55 and 70 years old who had an allogeneic stem cell transplant from a related donor, so the T cells may come from the graft donor. Some clones in this sample may be carry-over from other donors' samples. CDR3s include the opening cysteine and the closing phenylalanine or tryptophan. A D gene is named only where the DNA matches it firmly. The listing skips clone size in some rows; elsewhere it reads once, few, many or a size class.

v_gene	j_gene	len	abundance	d_gene	CDR3nt	CDR3aa
TRBV7-2	TRBJ2-6	16	-	-	TGTGCCAGCGCTTCGAACCCCACCTCTGGGGCCAACGTCCTGACTTTC	CASASNPTSGANVLTF
TRBV7-6	TRBJ2-7	15	-	-	TGTGCCAGCAGCCCCCGTCTACTCGACAGTTACGAGCAGTACTTC	CASSPRLLDSYEQYF
TRBV19	TRBJ1-5	14	-	-	TGTGCCAGTGAAGGCCGAGGGGTCAATCAGCCCCAGCATTTT	CASEGRGVNQPQHF
TRBV6-6	TRBJ2-3	12	-	-	TGTGCCAGCAGCCCCGGCAGGGATACGCAGTATTTT	CASSPGRDTQYF
TRBV29-1	TRBJ1-4	15	-	-	TGCAGCGTTGAAGGGCCTGCCAACAGCGGTGAAAAACTGTTTTTT	CSVEGPANSGEKLFF
TRBV11-3	TRBJ1-5	13	-	-	TGTGCCAGCAGTTCCGACGGTGGGCAGCCCCAGCATTTT	CASSSDGGQPQHF
TRBV30	TRBJ1-2	13	-	TRBD1	TGTGCCTGGAGTGCCGACAGGGACTATGGCTACACCTTC	CAWSADRDYGYTF
TRBV5-1	TRBJ2-5	11	-	-	TGCGCCAGCAGCGTTGGAGAGACCCAGTACTTC	CASSVGETQYF
TRBV5-1	TRBJ1-4	15	-	-	TGCGCCAGCAGCCCGACCTCGGATCAAGGGGAAAAACTGTTTTTT	CASSPTSDQGEKLFF
TRBV7-6	TRBJ1-6	15	-	TRBD1	TGTGCCAGCAGTTCGGACAGGGCCTTAAATTCACCCCTCCACTTT	CASSSDRALNSPLHF
TRBV5-6	TRBJ2-7	14	few	-	TGTGCCAGCAGCTGGACGGAGGTGGTGGGAGAGCAGTACTTC	CASSWTEVVGEQYF
TRBV6-5	TRBJ2-7	13	-	TRBD1	TGTGCCAGCAGTAAGGACAGGACCTACGAGCAGTACTTC	CASSKDRTYEQYF
TRBV29-1	TRBJ1-6	13	-	TRBD1	TGCAGCGTGCGGACAGGCCCTGGATCACCCCTCCACTTT	CSVRTGPGSPLHF
TRBV5-8	TRBJ1-1	11	-	-	TGTGCCAGCAGCTTGTGGGGAGAAGCTTTCTTT	CASSLWGEAFF
TRBV6-5	TRBJ2-7	13	-	-	TGTGCCAGCGCCCGGGACCGACCCTACGAGCAGTACTTC	CASARDRPYEQYF
TRBV7-3	TRBJ2-5	15	-	TRBD2	TGTGCCAGCAGCCTGAACGGGGGGGGCCAAGAGACCCAGTACTTC	CASSLNGGGQETQYF
TRBV7-9	TRBJ1-4	16	-	-	TGTGCCAGCAGCTCACCGGGTTCGGAGGGCAATGAAAAACTGTTTTTT	CASSSPGSEGNEKLFF
TRBV29-1	TRBJ2-7	15	-	-	TGCAGCGTTACCTCCATGGAAAGGCAACCGTACGAGCAGTACTTC	CSVTSMERQPYEQYF
TRBV13	TRBJ1-3	17	-	-	TGTGCCAGCCAGGGACACTCGGAGGTCATGCCCGGAAACACCATATATTTT	CASQGHSEVMPGNTIYF
TRBV5-1	TRBJ2-7	14	-	-	TGCGCCAGCAGCTCCCTTAGCGGTCCCTACGAGCAGTACTTC	CASSSLSGPYEQYF
TRBV9	TRBJ2-1	16	-	TRBD2	TGTGCCAGCAGCGTAGACCCCCGGGGGGGTTACAATGAGCAGTTCTTC	CASSVDPRGGYNEQFF
TRBV6-1	TRBJ2-1	14	once	TRBD1	TGTGCCAGCAGTGAAGGGGGAACAGGGGTTGAGCAGTTCTTC	CASSEGGTGVEQFF
TRBV5-1	TRBJ2-1	15	-	-	TGCGCCAGCAGCTTGGCCCGTATCTCCTACAATGAGCAGTTCTTC	CASSLARISYNEQFF
TRBV4-3	TRBJ2-7	14	-	TRBD2	TGCGCCAGCAGCCCTAGCGGGGAATCCTACGAGCAGTACTTC	CASSPSGESYEQYF
TRBV7-8	TRBJ1-1	14	-	-	TGTGCCAGCAGCTTAGGCAGGAGGAACACTGAAGCTTTCTTT	CASSLGRRNTEAFF
TRBV7-9	TRBJ2-1	17	-	TRBD1	TGTGCCAGCAGGAAGAGGTGGGTGGGACAGACTTACAATGAGCAGTTCTTC	CASRKRWVGQTYNEQFF
TRBV30	TRBJ1-4	14	-	-	TGTGCCTGGACGGGACTCCCAGGGAGTGAAAAACTGTTTTTT	CAWTGLPGSEKLFF
TRBV7-2	TRBJ1-3	17	-	-	TGTGCCAGCAGCTTAGGGGGGGGCAGGGGAAGTGGAAACACCATATATTTT	CASSLGGGRGSGNTIYF
TRBV6-5	TRBJ1-1	13	-	-	TGTGCCAGCAGTTACTCTGGGGGCACTGAAGCTTTCTTT	CASSYSGGTEAFF
TRBV11-3	TRBJ2-1	13	-	-	TGTGCCAGCAGCTTAAATGCTTACAATGAGCAGTTCTTC	CASSLNAYNEQFF
TRBV28	TRBJ1-1	16	-	TRBD1	TGTGCCAGCAGTACGCGGACAGGGGGCGGGAACACTGAAGCTTTCTTT	CASSTRTGGGNTEAFF
TRBV6-5	TRBJ1-2	15	-	-	TGTGCCAGCAGCGAAACACTGACAGGTAGCTATGGCTACACCTTC	CASSETLTGSYGYTF
TRBV28	TRBJ2-7	14	-	-	TGTGCCAGCAGTTTATTGGGGGGTACGTACGAGCAGTACTTC	CASSLLGGTYEQYF
TRBV5-5	TRBJ2-1	16	-	-	TGTGCCAGCAGCTTGGGGGACCACCCAATCTACAATGAGCAGTTCTTC	CASSLGDHPIYNEQFF
TRBV28	TRBJ1-3	14	-	-	TGTGCCAGCGGCGGACACAGCTCTGGAAACACCATATATTTT	CASGGHSSGNTIYF
TRBV11-1	TRBJ2-3	12	-	-	TGTGCCAGCAGCCCAAGCACAGATACGCAGTATTTT	CASSPSTDTQYF
TRBV11-2	TRBJ1-3	15	-	-	TGTGCCAGCAGCCTGACAGGCAACTCTGGAAACACCATATATTTT	CASSLTGNSGNTIYF
TRBV5-4	TRBJ1-1	15	-	-	TGTGCCAGCAGCTCCTTATGGGGGATGAACACTGAAGCTTTCTTT	CASSSLWGMNTEAFF
TRBV7-9	TRBJ2-3	15	-	TRBD1	TGTGCCAGCAGCTTACCCCCAGGGGGCGCAGATACGCAGTATTTT	CASSLPPGGADTQYF
TRBV19	TRBJ1-1	14	-	TRBD1	TGTGCCAGTAGTAGCACAGGGGCGGCCACTGAAGCTTTCTTT	CASSSTGAATEAFF
TRBV5-6	TRBJ2-3	16	-	TRBD2	TGTGCCAGCAGCGGATTAGCGGGGGGCTATCTGAATACGCAGTATTTT	CASSGLAGGYLNTQYF
TRBV7-8	TRBJ1-2	14	-	-	TGTGCCAGCAGCTTAGATCACAGATCTTATGGCTACACCTTC	CASSLDHRSYGYTF
TRBV9	TRBJ2-1	14	-	-	TGTGCCAGCAGCAAACGGGCCCTTTGGGATGAGCAGTTCTTC	CASSKRALWDEQFF
TRBV2	TRBJ2-2	16	-	TRBD2	TGTGCCAGCAGGGCCATAGCGGGGGGGCAGACCGGGGAGCTGTTTTTT	CASRAIAGGQTGELFF
TRBV7-2	TRBJ2-7	15	-	-	TGTGCCAGCAGCAGGTCCGGGACACAGTCCTACGAGCAGTACTTC	CASSRSGTQSYEQYF
TRBV27	TRBJ2-5	14	-	-	TGTGCCAGCAGTTTAAATTGGGGGGAAGAGACCCAGTACTTC	CASSLNWGEETQYF
TRBV7-9	TRBJ1-1	13	-	-	TGTGCCAGCAGTTTCGACAGTGCCGCTGAAGCTTTCTTT	CASSFDSAAEAFF
TRBV7-2	TRBJ1-4	15	-	-	TGTGCCAGCAGCTTTACAGGGCGGGAGAATGAAAAACTGTTTTTT	CASSFTGRENEKLFF
TRBV6-5	TRBJ1-2	16	-	-	TGTGCCAGCAGTTCACCGACAAGAACCTCCAACTATGGCTACACCTTC	CASSSPTRTSNYGYTF
TRBV27	TRBJ2-3	16	-	TRBD2	TGTGCCAGCAGTTTACCAGCGGGGGGGCCCACAGATACGCAGTATTTT	CASSLPAGGPTDTQYF
TRBV5-4	TRBJ1-1	13	-	-	TGTGCCAGCAGCTTGGGGGGTACAGGTGAAGCTTTCTTT	CASSLGGTGEAFF
TRBV7-3	TRBJ2-1	13	-	-	TGTGCCAGCAGCCTTGGACAGTACAATGAGCAGTTCTTC	CASSLGQYNEQFF
TRBV6-4	TRBJ2-2	14	-	-	TGTGCCAGCAGCCCCGCGAAGTTCGCCGGGGAGCTGTTTTTT	CASSPAKFAGELFF
TRBV27	TRBJ2-1	15	-	TRBD1	TGTGCCAGCAGATTACGGGACAGGGGCTACAATGAGCAGTTCTTC	CASRLRDRGYNEQFF
TRBV14	TRBJ1-1	14	-	-	TGTGCCAGCAGCCAAGATATGGGCGGGACTGGGGCTTTCTTT	CASSQDMGGTGAFF